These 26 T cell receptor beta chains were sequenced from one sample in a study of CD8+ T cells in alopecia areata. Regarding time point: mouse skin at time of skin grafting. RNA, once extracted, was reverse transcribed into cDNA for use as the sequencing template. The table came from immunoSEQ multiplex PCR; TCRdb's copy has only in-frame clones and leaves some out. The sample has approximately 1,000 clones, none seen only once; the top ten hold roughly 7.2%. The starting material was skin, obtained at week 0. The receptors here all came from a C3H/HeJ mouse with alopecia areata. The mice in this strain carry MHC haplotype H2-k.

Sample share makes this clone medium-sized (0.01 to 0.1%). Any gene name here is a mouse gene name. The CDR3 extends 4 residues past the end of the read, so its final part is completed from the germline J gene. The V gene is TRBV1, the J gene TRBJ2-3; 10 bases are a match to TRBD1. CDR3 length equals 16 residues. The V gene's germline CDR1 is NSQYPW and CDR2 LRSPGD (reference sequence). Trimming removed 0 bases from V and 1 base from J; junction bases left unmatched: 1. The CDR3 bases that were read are TGCACCTGCAGTGCAGAAGGGACAGGGGGTGCAGAA. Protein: CTCSAEGTGGAE. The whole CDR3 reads CTCSAEGTGGAETLYF. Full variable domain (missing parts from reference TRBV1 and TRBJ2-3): VTLLEQNPRWRLVPRGQAVNLRCILKNSQYPWMSWYQQDLQKQLQWLFTLRSPGDKEVKSLPGADYLATRVTDTELRLQVANMSQGRTLYCTCSAEGTGGAETLYFGSGTRLTVL.

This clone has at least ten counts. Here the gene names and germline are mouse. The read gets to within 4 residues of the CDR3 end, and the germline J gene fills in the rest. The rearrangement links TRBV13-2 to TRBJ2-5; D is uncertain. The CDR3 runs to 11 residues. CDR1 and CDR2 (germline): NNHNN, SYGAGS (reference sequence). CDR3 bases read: TGTGCCAGCGGTGACAGGGAC. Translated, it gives CASGDRD. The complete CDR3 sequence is CASGDRDTQYF.

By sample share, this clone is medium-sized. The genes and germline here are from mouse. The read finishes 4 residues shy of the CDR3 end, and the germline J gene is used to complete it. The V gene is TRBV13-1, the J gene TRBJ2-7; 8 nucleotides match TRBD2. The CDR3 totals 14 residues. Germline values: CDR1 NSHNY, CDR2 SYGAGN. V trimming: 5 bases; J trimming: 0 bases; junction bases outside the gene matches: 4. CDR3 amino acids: CASSPLGGSYEQYF. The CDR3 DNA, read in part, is TGTGCCAGCAGCCCTCTGGGGGGCTCCTAT.

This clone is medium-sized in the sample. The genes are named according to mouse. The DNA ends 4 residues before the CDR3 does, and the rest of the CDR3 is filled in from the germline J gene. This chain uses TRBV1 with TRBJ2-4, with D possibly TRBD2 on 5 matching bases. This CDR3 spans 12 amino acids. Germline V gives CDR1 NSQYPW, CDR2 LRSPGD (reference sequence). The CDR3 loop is CTCSAPGNTLYF. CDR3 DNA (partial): TGCACCTGCAGTGCCCCTGGGAAC.

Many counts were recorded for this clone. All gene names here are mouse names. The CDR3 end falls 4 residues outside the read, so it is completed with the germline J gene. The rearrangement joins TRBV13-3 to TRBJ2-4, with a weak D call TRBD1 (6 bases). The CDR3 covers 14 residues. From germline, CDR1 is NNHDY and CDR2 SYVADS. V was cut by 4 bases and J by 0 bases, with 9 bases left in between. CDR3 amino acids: CASSRDISQNTLYF. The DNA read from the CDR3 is TGTGCCAGCAGTCGGGACATTAGTCAAAAC. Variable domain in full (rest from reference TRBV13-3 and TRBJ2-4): EAAVTQSPRSKVAVTGGKVTLSCHQTNNHDYMYWYRQDTGHGLRLIHYSYVADSTEKGDIPDGYKASRPSQENFSLILELASLSQTAVYFCASSRDISQNTLYFGAGTRLSVL.

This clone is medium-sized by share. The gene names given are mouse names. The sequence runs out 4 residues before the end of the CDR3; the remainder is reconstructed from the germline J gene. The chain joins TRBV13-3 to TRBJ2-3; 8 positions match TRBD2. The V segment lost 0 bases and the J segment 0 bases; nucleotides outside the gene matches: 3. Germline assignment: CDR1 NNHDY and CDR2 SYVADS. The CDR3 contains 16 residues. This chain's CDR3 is CASSDGLGGSAETLYF. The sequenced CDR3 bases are TGTGCCAGCAGTGATGGGCTGGGGGGTAGTGCAGAA.

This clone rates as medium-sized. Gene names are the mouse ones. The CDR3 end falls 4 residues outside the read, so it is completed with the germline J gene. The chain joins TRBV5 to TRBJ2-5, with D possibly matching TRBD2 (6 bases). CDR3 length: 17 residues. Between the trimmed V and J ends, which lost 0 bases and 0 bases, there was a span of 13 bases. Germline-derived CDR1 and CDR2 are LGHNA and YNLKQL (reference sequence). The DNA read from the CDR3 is TGTGCCAGCAGCCAAGATGATGGGGGTTTTAACCAAGAC. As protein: CASSQDDGGFNQD. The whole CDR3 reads CASSQDDGGFNQDTQYF.

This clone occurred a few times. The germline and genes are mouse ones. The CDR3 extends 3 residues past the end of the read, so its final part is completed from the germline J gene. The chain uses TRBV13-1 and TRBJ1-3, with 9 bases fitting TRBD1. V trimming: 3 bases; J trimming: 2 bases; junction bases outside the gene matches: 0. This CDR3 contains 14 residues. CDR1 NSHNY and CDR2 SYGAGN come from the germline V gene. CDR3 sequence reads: CASSGQGAGNTLYF. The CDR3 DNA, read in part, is TGTGCCAGCAGTGGACAGGGGGCTGGAAATACG.

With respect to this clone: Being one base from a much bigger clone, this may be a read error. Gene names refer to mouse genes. CDR3 DNA (partial): TGTGCCAGCTCTCTCCTAACTGGGGGACCTGGTCAAAAC. Translating gives CASSLLTGGPGQN. The whole CDR3 is CASSLLTGGPGQNTLYF. The V and J genes are TRBV12-1 and TRBJ2-4, with 8 bases fitting TRBD2. The observed sequence ends 4 residues before the CDR3 terminus, with the missing tail filled in from the germline J gene. This CDR3 has 17 amino acids. V was pared by 0 bases and J by 1 base, with 8 bases of the junction left unmatched. Germline V gene data show CDR1 as SGHSN and CDR2 as HYEKVE.

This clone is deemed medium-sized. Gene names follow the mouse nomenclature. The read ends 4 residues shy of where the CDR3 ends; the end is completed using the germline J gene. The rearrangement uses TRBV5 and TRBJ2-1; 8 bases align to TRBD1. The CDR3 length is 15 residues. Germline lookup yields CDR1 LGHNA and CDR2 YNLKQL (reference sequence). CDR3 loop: CASSPRPGGEAEQFF. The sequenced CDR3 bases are TGTGCCAGCAGCCCCCGGCCAGGGGGCGAGGCT.

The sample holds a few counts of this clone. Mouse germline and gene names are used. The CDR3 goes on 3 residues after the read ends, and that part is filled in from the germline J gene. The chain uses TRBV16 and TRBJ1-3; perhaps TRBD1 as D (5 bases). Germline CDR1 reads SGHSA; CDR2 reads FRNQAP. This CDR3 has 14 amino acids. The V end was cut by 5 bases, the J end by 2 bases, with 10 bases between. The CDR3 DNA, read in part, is TGTGCAAGCAGCCTTCGACAGACTGGAAATACG. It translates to CASSLRQTGNT. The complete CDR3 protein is CASSLRQTGNTLYF.

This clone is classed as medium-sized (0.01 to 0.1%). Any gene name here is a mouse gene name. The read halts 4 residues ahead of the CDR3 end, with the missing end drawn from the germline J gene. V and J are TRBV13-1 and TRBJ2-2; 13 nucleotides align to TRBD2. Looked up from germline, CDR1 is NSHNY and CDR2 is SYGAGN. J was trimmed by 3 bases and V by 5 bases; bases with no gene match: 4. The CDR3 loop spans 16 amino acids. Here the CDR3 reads CASRDWGGADTGQLYF. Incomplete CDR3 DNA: TGTGCCAGCAGGGACTGGGGGGGCGCGGACACCGGG.

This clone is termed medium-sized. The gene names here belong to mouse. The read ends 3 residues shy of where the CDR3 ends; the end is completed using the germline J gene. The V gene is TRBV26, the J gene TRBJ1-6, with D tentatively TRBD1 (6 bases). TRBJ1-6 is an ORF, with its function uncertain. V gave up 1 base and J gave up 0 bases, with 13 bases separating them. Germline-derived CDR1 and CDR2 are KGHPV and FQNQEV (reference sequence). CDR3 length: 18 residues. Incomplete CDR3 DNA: TGTGCCAGCAGTCTGTATGAAGACAGGAATTCCTATAATTCGCCC. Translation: CASSLYEDRNSYNSP. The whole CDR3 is CASSLYEDRNSYNSPLYF.

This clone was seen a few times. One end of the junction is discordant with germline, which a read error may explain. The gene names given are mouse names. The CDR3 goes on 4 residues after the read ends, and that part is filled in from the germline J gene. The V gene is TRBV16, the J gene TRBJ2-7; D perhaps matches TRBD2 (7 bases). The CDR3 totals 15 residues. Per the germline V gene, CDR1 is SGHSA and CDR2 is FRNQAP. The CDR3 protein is CTSSLDPIWGHEQYF. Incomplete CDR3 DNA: TGTACAAGCAGCTTAGATCCCATCTGGGGGCAT.

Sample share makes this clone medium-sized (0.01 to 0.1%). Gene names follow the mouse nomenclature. Incomplete CDR3 DNA: TGTGCCAGCAGTATGGGACAGGGATATTCGCCC. Its protein is CASSMGQGYSP. The whole CDR3 protein is CASSMGQGYSPLYF. This rearrangement joins TRBV19 to TRBJ1-6; 9 bases are shared with TRBD1. From the germline J gene comes the end of the CDR3, since the read stops 3 residues before it. Being an ORF, TRBJ1-6 has a function that is uncertain. The CDR3 is 14 amino acids. Germline V gene sequence: CDR1 FNHDT, CDR2 SITEND (reference sequence). V shed 2 bases, J shed 8 bases, and the junction held 2 bases outside the gene matches.

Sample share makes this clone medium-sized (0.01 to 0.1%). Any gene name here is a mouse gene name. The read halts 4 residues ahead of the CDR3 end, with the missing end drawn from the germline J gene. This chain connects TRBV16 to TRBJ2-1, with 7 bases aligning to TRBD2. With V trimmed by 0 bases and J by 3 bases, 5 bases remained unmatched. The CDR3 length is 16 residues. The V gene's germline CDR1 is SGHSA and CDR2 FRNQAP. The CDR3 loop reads CASSLDLAGGYAEQFF. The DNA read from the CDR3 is TGTGCAAGCAGCTTAGATTTGGCTGGGGGCTATGCT.

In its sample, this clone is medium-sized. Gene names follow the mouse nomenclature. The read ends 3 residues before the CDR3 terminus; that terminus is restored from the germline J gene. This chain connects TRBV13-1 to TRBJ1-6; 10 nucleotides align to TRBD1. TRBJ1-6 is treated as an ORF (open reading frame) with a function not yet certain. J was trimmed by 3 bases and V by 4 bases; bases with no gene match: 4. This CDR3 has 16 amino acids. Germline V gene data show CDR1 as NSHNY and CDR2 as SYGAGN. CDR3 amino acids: CASSPGTGVYNSPLYF. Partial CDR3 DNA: TGTGCCAGCAGTCCCGGGACAGGGGTCTATAATTCGCCC.

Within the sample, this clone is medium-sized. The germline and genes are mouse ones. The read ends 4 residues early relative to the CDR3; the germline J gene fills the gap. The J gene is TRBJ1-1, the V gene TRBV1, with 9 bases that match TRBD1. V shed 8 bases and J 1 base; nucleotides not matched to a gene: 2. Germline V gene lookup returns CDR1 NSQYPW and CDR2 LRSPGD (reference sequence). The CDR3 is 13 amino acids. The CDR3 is CTCSQGANTEVFF. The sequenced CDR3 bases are TGCACCTGCTCACAGGGGGCGAACACA.

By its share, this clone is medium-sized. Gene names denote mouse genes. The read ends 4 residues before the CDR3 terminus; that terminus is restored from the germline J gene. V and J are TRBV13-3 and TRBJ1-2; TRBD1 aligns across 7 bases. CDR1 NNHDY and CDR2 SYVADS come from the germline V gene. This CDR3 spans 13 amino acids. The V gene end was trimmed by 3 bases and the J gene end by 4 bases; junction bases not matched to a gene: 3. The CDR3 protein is CASSGGGGSDYTF. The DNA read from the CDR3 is TGTGCCAGCAGTGGAGGGGGCGGCTCC.

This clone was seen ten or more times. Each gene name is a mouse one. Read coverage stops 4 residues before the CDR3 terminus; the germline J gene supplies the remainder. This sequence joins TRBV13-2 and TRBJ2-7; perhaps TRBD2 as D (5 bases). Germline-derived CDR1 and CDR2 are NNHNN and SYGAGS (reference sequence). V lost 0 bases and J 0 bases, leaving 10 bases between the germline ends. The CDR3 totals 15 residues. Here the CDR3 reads CASGDAPWVSYEQYF. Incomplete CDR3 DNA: TGTGCCAGCGGTGATGCTCCCTGGGTCTCCTAT.

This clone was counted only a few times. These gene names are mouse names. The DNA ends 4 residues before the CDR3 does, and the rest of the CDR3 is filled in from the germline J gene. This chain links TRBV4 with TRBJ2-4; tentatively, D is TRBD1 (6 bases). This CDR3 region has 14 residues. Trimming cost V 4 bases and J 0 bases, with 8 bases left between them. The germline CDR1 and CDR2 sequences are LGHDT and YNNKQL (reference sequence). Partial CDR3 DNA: TGTGCCAGCAGCTGGACAGATAGTCAAAAC. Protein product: CASSWTDSQN. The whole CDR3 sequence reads CASSWTDSQNTLYF.

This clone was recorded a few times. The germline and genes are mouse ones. The chain's CDR3 is CASSQQGGDTQYF. The part of the CDR3 DNA that was read is TGTGCCAGCAGCCAACAGGGGGGAGAC. This chain uses TRBV2 with TRBJ2-5; possibly TRBD1 for D (7 bases). The read finishes 4 residues shy of the CDR3 end, and the germline J gene is used to complete it. From germline, CDR1 is LGHNA and CDR2 YSYQKL. This CDR3 is built from 13 residues.

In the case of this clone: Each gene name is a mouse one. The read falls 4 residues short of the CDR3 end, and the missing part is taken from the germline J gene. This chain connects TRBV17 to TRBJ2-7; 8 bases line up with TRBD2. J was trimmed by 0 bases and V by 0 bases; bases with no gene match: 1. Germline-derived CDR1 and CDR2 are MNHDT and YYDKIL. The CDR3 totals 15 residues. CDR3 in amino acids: CASSRDLGGSYEQYF. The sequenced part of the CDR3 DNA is TGTGCTAGCAGTAGAGACCTGGGGGGCTCCTAT. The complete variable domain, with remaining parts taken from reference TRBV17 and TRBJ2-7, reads DTTVKQNPRYKLARVGKPVNLICSQTMNHDTMYWYQKKPNQAPKLLLFYYDKILNREADTFEKFQSSRPNNSFCSLYIGSAGLEYSAMYLCASSRDLGGSYEQYFGPGTRLTVL.

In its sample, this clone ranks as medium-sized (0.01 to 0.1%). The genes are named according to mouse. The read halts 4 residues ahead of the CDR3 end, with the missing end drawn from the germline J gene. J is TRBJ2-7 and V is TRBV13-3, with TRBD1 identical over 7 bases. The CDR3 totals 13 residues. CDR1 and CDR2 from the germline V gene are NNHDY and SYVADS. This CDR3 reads CASSEHRGDEQYF. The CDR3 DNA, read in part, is TGTGCCAGCAGTGAGCACAGGGGTGAT.

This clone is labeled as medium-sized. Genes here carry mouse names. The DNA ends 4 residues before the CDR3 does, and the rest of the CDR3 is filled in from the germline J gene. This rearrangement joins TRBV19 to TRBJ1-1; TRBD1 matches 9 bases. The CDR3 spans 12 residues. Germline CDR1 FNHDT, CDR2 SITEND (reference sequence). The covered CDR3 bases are TGTGCCAGCAGACGACAGGGGGGA. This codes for CASRRQGG. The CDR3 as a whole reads CASRRQGGEVFF.

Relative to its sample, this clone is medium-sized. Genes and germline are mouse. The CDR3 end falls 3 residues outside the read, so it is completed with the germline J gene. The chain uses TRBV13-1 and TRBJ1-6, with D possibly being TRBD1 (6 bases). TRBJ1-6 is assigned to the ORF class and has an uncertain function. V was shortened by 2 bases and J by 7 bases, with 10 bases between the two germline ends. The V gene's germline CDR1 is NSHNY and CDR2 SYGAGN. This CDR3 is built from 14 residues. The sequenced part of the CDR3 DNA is TGTGCCAGCAGTGAAGAGGGGGGGAATTCGCCC. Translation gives CASSEEGGNSP. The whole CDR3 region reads CASSEEGGNSPLYF.